The sequence of this TCR beta chain was determined in a study of Ad26.COV2.S vaccination and SARS-CoV-2 variants (dated by TCRdb to the early 2020s). Looking at the study overall: TCRbeta repertoire sequencing served as the tool for gauging how specific and how broad the SARS-CoV-2-reactive T cell receptors were following Ad26.COV2.S vaccination. A total of some 30 samples were included in the TCR-sequenced set, comprising approximately 20 Ad26.COV2.S vaccine recipients, 5 placebo recipients and 8 SARS-CoV-2 convalescent individuals. The study at large found these results: The authors noted that total T cell responses may have been underestimated by the TCR breadth and depth analyses. Ad26.COV2.S recipients had higher spike-specific TCR breadth than placebo recipients (P = 0.0014). After vaccination, substantial breadth of spike-specific CD8+ and CD4+ T cell responses was reported. Vaccine and placebo recipients had comparable non-spike TCR breadth, which fits with the vaccine containing only spike.

The CDR3 contains 13 residues, cysteine and phenylalanine counted. The kept DNA is CDR3 alone, 39 bases in frame from the first base. CDR1 and CDR2 were assigned from the germline V gene (reference sequence) as GTSNPN and SVGIG. The V end gives up 8 bases and the J end 4 bases, leaving 8 bases in the junction not matched to a gene. The sample's time point label, in plain terms: individuals recovered from natural SARS-CoV-2 infection. Of note for this clone: It lacks a known antigen. No much larger clonotype is one base removed from it; base qualities were not supplied.

TCRbeta CDR3 regions were sequenced with the immunoSEQ Assay. After extraction, genomic DNA underwent amplification by bias-controlled multiplex PCR, followed by high-throughput sequencing. The authors' pipeline ran thus. To quantify the absolute abundance of each unique TCRbeta CDR3 region, sequences were collapsed and filtered. T cell fraction was estimated by normalizing TCRbeta template counts to usable DNA, with usable DNA measured through amplification of reference genes found in all nucleated cells. Repertoire TCRs were annotated as SARS-CoV-2-specific when V gene, CDR3 amino acid sequence and J gene were exactly matched to a known reactive TCR set. The reference SARS-CoV-2 TCR set was obtained from MIRA and was filtered for enrichment in COVID-19-positive ImmuneCODE repertoires, whereby public or cross-reactive TCRs were removed. Using the MIRA antigens, annotated TCRs were further analysed by specific ORF or by position within an ORF. Breadth was defined as the number of annotated unique rearrangements divided by the total number of unique productive rearrangements, and depth was defined as the summed frequency of the annotated unique rearrangements. Group comparisons of TCR breadth used two-sided Wilcoxon rank-sum tests. This is the immuneACCESS table as TCRdb keeps it, with only in-frame sequences that have V and J called. A part of the clones is gone; compared with another copy, unresolved V genes explain less than half, and the rest is unexplained. V and J calls plus clone size are reproduced from that table; the DNA served to infer D and trimming. The table for this sample lists over 110,000 clones; roughly 89% of them were counted only once. The ten largest account for about 5% of the sample.

This clonotype was obtained from a human donor who had recovered from COVID-19. The input for sequencing was peripheral blood, taken after recovery from COVID-19. The chain is made from TRBV30 and TRBJ1-3, and 7 junction bases match TRBD1. The nucleotide sequence reads TGTGCCCGACAGGGCAATTTCGGAAACACCATATATTTT. It encodes CARQGNFGNTIYF.